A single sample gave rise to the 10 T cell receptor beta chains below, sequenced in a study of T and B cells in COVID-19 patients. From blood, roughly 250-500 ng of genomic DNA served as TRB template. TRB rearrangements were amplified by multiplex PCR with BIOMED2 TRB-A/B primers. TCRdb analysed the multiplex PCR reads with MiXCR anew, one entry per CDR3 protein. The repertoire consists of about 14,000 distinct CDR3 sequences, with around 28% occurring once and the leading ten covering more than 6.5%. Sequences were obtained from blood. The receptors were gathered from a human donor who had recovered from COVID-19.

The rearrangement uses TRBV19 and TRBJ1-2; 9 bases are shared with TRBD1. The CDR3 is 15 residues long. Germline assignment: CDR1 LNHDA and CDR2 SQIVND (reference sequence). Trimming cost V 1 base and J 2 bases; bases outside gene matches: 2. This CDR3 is CASSIAGTGNYGYTF. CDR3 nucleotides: TGTGCCAGTAGTATAGCCGGGACAGGGAACTATGGCTACACCTTC. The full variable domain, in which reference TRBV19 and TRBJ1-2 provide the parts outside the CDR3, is DGGITQSPKYLFRKEGQNVTLSCEQNLNHDAMYWYRQDPGQGLRLIYYSQIVNDFQKGDIAEGYSVSREKKESFPLTVTSAQKNPTAFYLCASSIAGTGNYGYTFGSGTRLTVV.

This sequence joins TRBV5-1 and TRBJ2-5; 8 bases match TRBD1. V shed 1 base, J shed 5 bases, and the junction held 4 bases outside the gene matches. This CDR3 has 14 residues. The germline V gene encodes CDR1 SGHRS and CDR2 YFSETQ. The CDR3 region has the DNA TGCGCCAGCAGCTTGTCAGGGGGCCGGGAGACCCAGTACTTC. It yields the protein CASSLSGGRETQYF.

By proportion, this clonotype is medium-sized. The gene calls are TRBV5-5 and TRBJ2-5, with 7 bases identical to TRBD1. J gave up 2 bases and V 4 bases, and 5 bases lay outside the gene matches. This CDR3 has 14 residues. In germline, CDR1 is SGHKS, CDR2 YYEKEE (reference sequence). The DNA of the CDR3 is TGTGCCAGCAGCCCCGGGACAGTTCAAGAGACCCAGTACTTC. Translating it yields CASSPGTVQETQYF.

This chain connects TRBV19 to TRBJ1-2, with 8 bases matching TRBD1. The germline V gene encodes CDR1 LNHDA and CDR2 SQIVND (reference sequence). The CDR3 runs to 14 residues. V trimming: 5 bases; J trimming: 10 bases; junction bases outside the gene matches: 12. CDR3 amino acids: CASSAGQGPYNYTF. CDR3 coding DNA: TGTGCCAGTAGTGCCGGACAGGGCCCCTATAACTACACCTTC.

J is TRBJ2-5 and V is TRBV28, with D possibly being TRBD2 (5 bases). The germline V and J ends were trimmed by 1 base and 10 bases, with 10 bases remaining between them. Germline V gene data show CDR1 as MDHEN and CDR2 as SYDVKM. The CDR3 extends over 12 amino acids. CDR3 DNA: TGTGCCAGCAGTTTATTCCACGGGGACCAGTACTTC. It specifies CASSLFHGDQYF.

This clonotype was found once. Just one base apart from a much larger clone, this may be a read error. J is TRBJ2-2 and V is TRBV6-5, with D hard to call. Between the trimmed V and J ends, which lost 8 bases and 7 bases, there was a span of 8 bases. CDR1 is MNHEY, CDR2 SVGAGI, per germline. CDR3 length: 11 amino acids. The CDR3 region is CASRHIGELFF. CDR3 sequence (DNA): TGTGCCAGCCGTCACATCGGGGAGCTGTTTTTT.

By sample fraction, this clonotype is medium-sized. CDR3 coding DNA: TGTGCCAGTAGTCCCCGCAGGATAATATCTTCCTACGAGCAGTACTTC. Protein sequence: CASSPRRIISSYEQYF. The chain recombines TRBV19 with TRBJ2-7; no reliable D call. This CDR3 has 16 amino acids. Trimming took 5 bases from V and 1 from J, leaving 18 bases between them. Germline assignment: CDR1 LNHDA and CDR2 SQIVND (reference sequence).

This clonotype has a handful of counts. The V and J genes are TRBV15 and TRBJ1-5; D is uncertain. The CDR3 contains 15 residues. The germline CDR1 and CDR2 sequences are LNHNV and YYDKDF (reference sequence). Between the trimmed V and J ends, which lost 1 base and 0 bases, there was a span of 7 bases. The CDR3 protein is CATSRAGISNQPQHF. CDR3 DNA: TGTGCCACCAGCAGAGCGGGGATTAGCAATCAGCCCCAGCATTTT.

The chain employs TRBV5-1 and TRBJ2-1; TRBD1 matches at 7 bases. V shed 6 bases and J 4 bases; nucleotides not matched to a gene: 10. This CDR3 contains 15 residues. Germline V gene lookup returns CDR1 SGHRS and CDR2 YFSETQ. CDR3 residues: CASTESGTAYNEQFF. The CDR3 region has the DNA TGCGCCAGCACCGAGTCCGGGACAGCATACAATGAGCAGTTCTTC.

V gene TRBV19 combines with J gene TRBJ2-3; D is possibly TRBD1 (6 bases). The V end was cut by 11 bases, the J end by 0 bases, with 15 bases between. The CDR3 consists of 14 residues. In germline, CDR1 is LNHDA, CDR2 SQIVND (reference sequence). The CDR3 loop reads CAWTQGRSTDTQYF. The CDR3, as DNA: TGTGCCTGGACCCAGGGGAGAAGCACAGATACGCAGTATTTT.